The 32 T cell receptor beta chains given below trace back to one sample, sequenced in a study of vaccination and CD4 T cells after COVID-19. These receptors have no identified antigens. The treatment is: approximately 9-day PBMC culture with coronavirus spike peptide pools or control peptides (ViraFEST assay). With the Oncomine TCR Beta short-read assay, DNA from cultured CD4+ T cells was sequenced. One entry per CDR3 protein, called by TCRdb with MiXCR from the PCR reads. Of 20,000 to 30,000 distinct CDR3 sequences in the sample, around 66% were seen once. Sequencing was carried out using CD4+ T cells from blood, cultured in vitro. The source of these receptors is a human donor who had recovered from COVID-19.

The rearrangement joins TRBV20-1 to TRBJ1-1; TRBD1 matches at 8 bases. The length of the CDR3 is 13 residues. Germline-derived CDR1 and CDR2 are DFQATT and SNEGSKA (reference sequence). Trimming at V came to 3 bases and at J to 8 bases, leaving 8 bases not matched to a gene. CDR3 DNA: TGCAGTGCTAGGGCCCAAACAGGGGGGGAAGCTTTCTTT. Protein: CSARAQTGGEAFF.

This clonotype was picked up one time. The genes are TRBV27 and TRBJ2-2; D gene ambiguous. From germline, CDR1 is MNHEY and CDR2 SMNVEV (reference sequence). The CDR3 is 12 residues long. Trimming took off 3 bases at V and 9 bases at J, with 8 bases between the two ends. CDR3 coding DNA: TGTGCCAGCAGTTTGTCTGGCCGGGAGCTGTTTTTT. It yields the protein CASSLSGRELFF.

V is TRBV6-2 or TRBV6-3 and J is TRBJ1-5; a weak D match, TRBD1 (5 bases). Germline lookup yields CDR1 MNHEY and CDR2 SVGEGT. Between the trimmed V and J ends, which lost 7 bases and 2 bases, there was a span of 21 bases. The CDR3 runs 17 residues. The CDR3 bases are TGTGCCAGCAATCCACGGACGACAACCAGGGGCAATCAGCCCCAGCATTTT. Encoded protein: CASNPRTTTRGNQPQHF.

The chain links TRBV11-3 to TRBJ2-7, with 8 bases fitting TRBD2. The germline CDR1 and CDR2 sequences are SGHNT and YENEEA. V lost 3 bases, J lost 0 bases, and 1 base stayed unmatched. This CDR3 region has 14 residues. In DNA, the CDR3 is TGTGCCAGCAGCTTGAGCGGGGGCTCCTACGAGCAGTACTTC. Protein product: CASSLSGGSYEQYF. Full variable domain (remainder filled in from reference TRBV11-3 and TRBJ2-7): EAGVVQSPRYKIIEKKQPVAFWCNPISGHNTLYWYLQNLGQGPELLIRYENEEAVDDSQLPKDRFSAERLKGVDSTLKIQPAELGDSAVYLCASSLSGGSYEQYFGPGTRLTVT.

The chain carries TRBV20-1 and TRBJ2-1; 9 bases agree with TRBD2. In germline, CDR1 is DFQATT, CDR2 SNEGSKA (reference sequence). Trimming at V came to 0 bases and at J to 2 bases, leaving 8 bases not matched to a gene. This CDR3 region has 17 residues. Here the CDR3 DNA reads TGCAGTGCTAGAGACCCCCGTCTAGCGGGGCCCTACAATGAGCAGTTCTTC. It encodes CSARDPRLAGPYNEQFF.

The chain joins TRBV20-1 to TRBJ1-5, with TRBD1 as a possible D gene (6 bases). The CDR3 length is 13 residues. Germline V lookup: CDR1 DFQATT, CDR2 SNEGSKA (reference sequence). Trimming removed 1 base from V and 7 bases from J, with 11 bases in between. CDR3 DNA sequence: TGCAGTGCTAGAGGGCGACAGGACCAGCCCCAGCATTTT. Protein sequence: CSARGRQDQPQHF.

This clonotype was counted only a few times. The V call is TRBV27, the J call TRBJ2-3; D remains unclear. Trimming pared 1 base from V and 4 bases from J, leaving 9 bases between. CDR1 MNHEY and CDR2 SMNVEV come from the germline V gene (reference sequence). The CDR3 extends over 14 amino acids. Here the CDR3 DNA reads TGTGCCAGCAGTTTATATTCGGTGGCAGATACGCAGTATTTT. This gives the protein CASSLYSVADTQYF.

This clonotype was seen a few times. This rearrangement joins TRBV20-1 to TRBJ1-1; D is unclear. Germline V lookup: CDR1 DFQATT, CDR2 SNEGSKA (reference sequence). The CDR3 runs 14 residues. The ends were cut back, 4 bases at V and 0 bases at J, with 12 bases in the middle. The CDR3 reads CSANKGSLNTEAFF. In nucleotides, the CDR3 is TGCAGTGCTAACAAGGGCAGTTTGAACACTGAAGCTTTCTTT.

The chain recombines TRBV28 with TRBJ1-5; D unresolved. V shed 6 bases and J shed 3 bases, with 9 bases lying between them. In germline, CDR1 is MDHEN, CDR2 SYDVKM. The CDR3 is 13 residues long. The CDR3 protein is CASSQMFNQPQHF. The CDR3 DNA reads TGTGCCAGCAGCCAGATGTTCAATCAGCCCCAGCATTTT.

J is TRBJ1-5 and V is TRBV28; TRBD1 is a possible D gene (5 bases). The V gene lost 3 bases and the J gene lost 2 bases, with 14 bases spanning the gap. The CDR3 runs 16 residues. Germline CDR1 reads MDHEN; CDR2 reads SYDVKM. The CDR3 DNA follows: TGTGCCAGCAGTTTCAGTGCAGGGACTCGCAATCAGCCCCAGCATTTT. It translates to CASSFSAGTRNQPQHF. Variable domain in full (rest from reference TRBV28 and TRBJ1-5): DVKVTQSSRYLVKRTGEKVFLECVQDMDHENMFWYRQDPGLGLRLIYFSYDVKMKEKGDIPEGYSVSREKKERFSLILESASTNQTSMYLCASSFSAGTRNQPQHFGDGTRLSIL.

The genes are TRBV12-3 or TRBV12-4 and TRBJ1-5; no reliable D call. This CDR3 is 17 amino acids long. The ends were cut back, 1 base at V and 0 bases at J, with 13 bases in the middle. DNA for the CDR3: TGTGCCAGCAGTTTAGTTGTTAAAGCAGTTAGCAATCAGCCCCAGCATTTT. Amino acid sequence: CASSLVVKAVSNQPQHF.

The rearrangement uses TRBV5-1 and TRBJ2-1, with a possible D match to TRBD1 (6 bases). The V end was cut by 4 bases, the J end by 10 bases, with 18 bases between. This CDR3 region has 14 residues. The germline V gene encodes CDR1 SGHRS and CDR2 YFSETQ. CDR3 amino acids: CASSEQGIVGEQFF. CDR3 coding DNA: TGCGCCAGCAGCGAACAGGGAATCGTAGGGGAGCAGTTCTTC.

The V gene is TRBV3-1, the J gene TRBJ1-5; D is unclear. The CDR3 has 14 residues. Germline lookup yields CDR1 LGHDT and CDR2 YNNKEL (reference sequence). Trimming cost V 1 base and J 6 bases, with 10 bases left between them. CDR3 in amino acids: CASSQGGVGQPQHF. The CDR3, as DNA: TGTGCCAGCAGCCAAGGTGGGGTCGGTCAGCCCCAGCATTTT.

Here the CDR3 reads CASTDGRTRNQPQHF. The CDR3 bases are TGTGCCAGCACTGATGGACGGACGCGGAATCAGCCCCAGCATTTT. The V and J genes are TRBV28 and TRBJ1-5; D call uncertain. The CDR3 sequence is 15 residues long. Between the trimmed V and J ends, which lost 7 bases and 4 bases, there was a span of 17 bases. Germline CDR1 is MDHEN and CDR2 is SYDVKM.

This clonotype came up a few times. This chain uses TRBV6-1 with TRBJ1-2; a weak D match, TRBD1 (6 bases). The V and J ends lost 6 bases and 8 bases respectively, with 19 bases between them. The germline V gene has CDR1 MNHNS and CDR2 SASEGT. The CDR3 extends over 14 amino acids. For the CDR3, the DNA is TGTGCCAGCAGGGGACATTTGAGGTATTCCGGCTACACCTTC. Translation: CASRGHLRYSGYTF.

The table lists this clonotype with a few counts. The CDR3 is CSAGEPEGHF. CDR3 nucleotides: TGCAGTGCCGGGGAACCCGAAGGGCATTTT. This chain links TRBV20-1 with TRBJ1-5; the D is unclear. V gave up 6 bases and J gave up 15 bases, with 15 bases separating them. Looked up from germline, CDR1 is DFQATT and CDR2 is SNEGSKA (reference sequence). This CDR3 contains 10 residues.

The J gene is TRBJ2-3, the V gene TRBV24-1; TRBD2 agrees at 7 bases. The germline V gene encodes CDR1 KGHDR and CDR2 SFDVKD. Losses at the gene ends were 3 bases for V and 6 bases for J; bases not matched to a gene: 8. The CDR3 is 15 amino acids. CDR3 region: CATSDPRTRKDTQYF. CDR3 nucleotide sequence: TGTGCCACCAGTGATCCCCGGACTAGAAAGGATACGCAGTATTTT.

This rearrangement joins TRBV20-1 to TRBJ1-1; 8 bases match TRBD1. CDR3 length: 12 amino acids. In germline, CDR1 is DFQATT, CDR2 SNEGSKA (reference sequence). The chain's CDR3 is CRPGQANTEAFF. DNA for the CDR3: TGCAGGCCGGGACAGGCGAACACTGAAGCTTTCTTT.

The gene calls are TRBV7-2 and TRBJ1-1, with 8 bases fitting TRBD1. Germline-derived CDR1 and CDR2 are SGHTA and FQGNSA. V gave up 2 bases and J gave up 3 bases; unmatched junction bases: 8. The CDR3 has 16 residues. CDR3 residues: CASSLRGDRRDTEAFF. The CDR3 DNA reads as TGTGCCAGCAGCTTAAGGGGGGACAGGCGGGACACTGAAGCTTTCTTT.

This clonotype came up once. The V and J genes are TRBV20-1 and TRBJ1-1; D remains unclear. Germline lookup yields CDR1 DFQATT and CDR2 SNEGSKA (reference sequence). Trimming shortened V by 0 bases and J by 5 bases, and 10 bases separated the two germline ends. The CDR3 extends over 13 amino acids. The CDR3, as DNA: TGCAGTGCTAGAGATTCTAAGGGAACTGAAGCTTTCTTT. This sequence encodes CSARDSKGTEAFF.

The genes are TRBV7-2 and TRBJ2-1; 7 bases line up with TRBD2. V was pared by 2 bases and J by 10 bases, with 14 bases of the junction left unmatched. This CDR3 is 16 amino acids long. The germline V gene encodes CDR1 SGHTA and CDR2 FQGNSA. CDR3 bases: TGTGCCAGCAGCTTAAGTGGGCTAGCGGCCCCTCGGGAGCAGTTCTTC. Its protein is CASSLSGLAAPREQFF.

The rearrangement links TRBV2 to TRBJ2-5, with D perhaps matching TRBD1 or TRBD2 (6 bases each). Per the germline V gene, CDR1 is SNHLY and CDR2 is FYNNEI. The CDR3 is 14 amino acids. V was cut by 6 bases and J by 7 bases, with 18 bases left in between. The CDR3 nucleotides read TGTGCCAGCAGGATGGTCCGGGGGCGGGTGACCCAGTACTTC. This codes for CASRMVRGRVTQYF. The whole variable domain, remainder taken from reference TRBV2 and TRBJ2-5, is EPEVTQTPSHQVTQMGQEVILRCVPISNHLYFYWYRQILGQKVEFLVSFYNNEISEKSEIFDDQFSVERPDGSNFTLKIRSTKLEDSAMYFCASRMVRGRVTQYFGPGTRLLVL.

This chain connects TRBV7-2 to TRBJ1-1, with D possibly matching TRBD1 (6 bases). V lost 2 bases to trimming and J lost 3 bases, with 16 bases between them. From germline, CDR1 is SGHTA and CDR2 FQGNSA. This CDR3 contains 16 residues. The CDR3: CASSLLGGGMYTEAFF. As DNA, the CDR3 is TGTGCCAGCAGCTTACTGGGAGGGGGAATGTACACTGAAGCTTTCTTT.

This clonotype came up a few times. The chain joins TRBV24-1 to TRBJ2-5, with no clear D. The CDR3 is made up of 12 amino acids. From germline, CDR1 is KGHDR and CDR2 SFDVKD. The ends were cut back, 1 base at V and 5 bases at J, with 4 bases in the middle. CDR3 residues: CATSDFSETQYF. Written as DNA, the CDR3 is TGTGCCACCAGTGATTTTTCGGAGACCCAGTACTTC.

The rearrangement uses TRBV7-8 and TRBJ2-7; a possible D gene is TRBD2 (5 bases). The germline CDR1 and CDR2 sequences are SGHVS and FQNEAQ. This CDR3 is 14 amino acids long. Between the trimmed V and J ends, which lost 5 bases and 3 bases, there was a span of 14 bases. For the CDR3, the DNA is TGTGCCAGCAGCCTAGGACTTCTTAGCTACGAGCAGTACTTC. This gives the protein CASSLGLLSYEQYF.

This chain links TRBV6-1 with TRBJ2-2; D gene unclear. The CDR3 is 14 amino acids. Trimming stripped 7 bases from V and 6 bases from J, with 15 bases between. Germline values: CDR1 MNHNS, CDR2 SASEGT. The CDR3 loop is CASTQLGVAGELFF. The CDR3 bases are TGTGCCAGCACCCAATTAGGTGTCGCCGGGGAGCTGTTTTTT.

V gene TRBV5-1 combines with J gene TRBJ1-4; D gene uncertain. The CDR3 length is 14 residues. Germline V CDR1 and CDR2: SGHRS, YFSETQ. Trimming stripped 2 bases from V and 8 bases from J, with 13 bases between. CDR3: CASSLQGSQEKLFF. The CDR3 nucleotides are TGCGCCAGCAGCTTACAAGGGTCTCAGGAAAAACTGTTTTTT. Looking up the rest from reference TRBV5-1 and TRBJ1-4 gives the full variable domain: KAGVTQTPRYLIKTRGQQVTLSCSPISGHRSVSWYQQTPGQGLQFLFEYFSETQRNKGNFPGRFSGRQFSNSRSEMNVSTLELGDSALYLCASSLQGSQEKLFFGSGTQLSVL.

The chain combines TRBV7-2 with TRBJ2-1; possibly TRBD1 for D (6 bases). Trimming stripped 6 bases from V and 9 bases from J, with 18 bases between. CDR1 is SGHTA and CDR2 is FQGNSA in the germline V gene. The CDR3 covers 14 residues. CDR3 nucleotides: TGTGCCAGCAGTACAGGGATCCGCGTCGGTGAGCAGTTCTTC. Translated: CASSTGIRVGEQFF.

The chain employs TRBV27 and TRBJ2-7; 11 bases match TRBD1. The germline gives CDR1 MNHEY, CDR2 SMNVEV (reference sequence). The CDR3 contains 15 residues. Trimming at V came to 6 bases and at J to 2 bases, leaving 6 bases not matched to a gene. The CDR3 sequence is CASSPPGQGAYEQYF. CDR3 bases: TGTGCCAGCAGCCCACCGGGACAGGGGGCCTACGAGCAGTACTTC.

Details on this clonotype: The CDR3 carries no conserved terminal phenylalanine or tryptophan, so it likely arises from a read error. The chain uses TRBV19 and TRBJ2-5; 7 positions match TRBD1. V trimming: 10 bases; J trimming: 4 bases; junction bases outside the gene matches: 6. The CDR3 extends over 12 amino acids. In germline, CDR1 is LNHDA, CDR2 SQIVND (reference sequence). The CDR3 here is CATGQVRETQYL. The DNA for the CDR3 is TGTGCCACTGGACAGGTCCGAGAGACCCAGTACTTG.

The CDR3 is CSARDRTGVRETQYF. As DNA, the CDR3 is TGCAGTGCTAGAGACCGGACAGGGGTACGAGAGACCCAGTACTTC. V gene TRBV20-1 combines with J gene TRBJ2-5, with TRBD1 identical over 9 bases. This CDR3 is built from 15 residues. In germline, CDR1 is DFQATT, CDR2 SNEGSKA (reference sequence). V lost 0 bases, J lost 4 bases, and 6 bases stayed unmatched.

V is TRBV12-3 or TRBV12-4 and J is TRBJ2-4, with 7 bases that match TRBD1. The CDR3 is 15 amino acids. V shed 7 bases, J shed 4 bases, and the junction held 10 bases outside the gene matches. CDR3 region: CASNPNRGSKNIQYF. The CDR3 nucleotides read TGTGCCAGCAACCCAAACAGGGGATCAAAAAACATTCAGTACTTC.